The TCR beta chain under discussion was sequenced for a study of blood T cell repertoires in COVID-19 (dated by TCRdb to about 2020). Concerning the study at large: Samples from collaborators originated in the United States, Italy and Spain and spanned both the acute and convalescent phases of COVID-19. The prospective study material was composed of cDNA or gDNA derived from T cells, B-cell-depleted T cells, or PBMCs. The dataset comprised deeply sampled blood TCRbeta repertoires from subjects exposed to, actively infected with, or recovered from COVID-19. The repertoires were released in a freely available public database meant as a resource for research on the immune response to SARS-CoV-2. Samples were obtained from the ongoing ImmuneRACE study (first 160 participants) and from over a thousand subjects provided by 6 global collaborators. The sample metadata nearly always contained a de-identified subject ID, COVID-19 status, age in years and sex. Where HLA class I and class II types were available, the types were taken from metadata supplied by the sample provider, not from assay-based typing. Findings and caveats that apply to the study as a whole: Clinical and demographic metadata were provided uncurated, with the amount varying by source and participant.

The CDR3, from cysteine to phenylalanine, totals 14 residues. Only the CDR3 DNA is retained, 42 bases long and in frame from the first base. Cut back by 6 bases and 2 bases, the V and J ends lie 14 bases apart. CDR1 MNHEY and CDR2 SVGAGI are derived from the germline V gene. Participants in the prospective study were aged about 18 to 100 years, lived in about two dozen United States geographic areas, and enrolled through a virtual design. In the prospective study, cohorts were assigned on the basis of participant-reported clinical history obtained from a screening survey and a study questionnaire. Each participant in the prospective study had whole blood, serum and a nasopharyngeal or oropharyngeal swab collected by mobile phlebotomists. Additional blood draws and questionnaires over an approximately 2-month period could optionally be provided by prospective study participants. Prospective study blood samples were shipped either frozen or at room temperature before DNA extraction.

TCRbeta CDR3 regions were amplified from genomic DNA using the immunoSEQ Assay, a bias-controlled multiplex PCR. Processing in the source paper ran as follows. The number of nucleated cells in each sample was estimated by amplification of reference gene primers within the assay. To quantify the absolute abundance of each unique TCRbeta CDR3 rearrangement, sequence reads were collapsed and filtered. For each sample, productive Simpson clonality was calculated as the square root of Simpson's diversity index over productive rearrangements. Here the immuneACCESS table is served through TCRdb, limited to in-frame sequences with V and J called. Missing clones are a known gap in these copies; in checked studies unresolved V genes cover under half, and the rest lacks a known reason. That table supplies the V and J calls and clone size; D and trimming were determined from the DNA. For this sample there are roughly 250,000 clones; more than 75% appear just once. The ten most abundant clones make up 2.5% to 3.5% of the sample.

Worth noting for this clone: This clone's antigen is unknown. One base away there is no much larger clone; base qualities are not given.

The receptor was isolated from a woman aged 40 to 50 with acute COVID-19. Recombination linked TRBV6-5 to TRBJ2-7; the D gene cannot be resolved reliably. The sample was PBMCs or T cells enriched from blood (not recorded which). The CDR3 in this case is CASSPGYVAYEQYF. The nucleotide sequence reads TGTGCCAGCAGCCCCGGGTACGTTGCCTACGAGCAGTACTTC.